This is a list of T cell receptor beta chains from one sample in a study of cytomegalovirus exposure and HLA in healthy donors. TCRdb's copy holds only in-frame clones and misses some; the assay was immunoSEQ multiplex PCR. The table shows some 320,000 clones, with around 87% occurring only once. Material: PBMCs. Receptor source: a woman between 25 and 40 years old in good health and CMV-seropositive. Both conserved end residues are part of each CDR3. Each record gives: clone size, D gene, J gene, V gene, CDR3 protein, CDR3 DNA. D genes are given only for firm matches. Rows may omit the clone size; those that give it use once, few, many or a size class.

. | TRBD2 | TRBJ2-3 | TRBV5-3 | CARSGLAEISTDTQYF | TGTGCCAGAAGCGGTCTAGCGGAAATTAGCACAGATACGCAGTATTTT
few | . | TRBJ2-7 | TRBV7-9 | CASSSADTYEQYF | TGTGCCAGCAGCTCGGCGGACACTTACGAGCAGTACTTC
. | . | TRBJ1-3 | TRBV27 | CASSEQASGNTIYF | TGTGCCAGCAGTGAACAGGCCTCTGGAAACACCATATATTTT
. | . | TRBJ2-7 | TRBV29-1 | CSVLRDYEQYF | TGCAGCGTGCTGCGAGACTACGAGCAATACTTC
. | . | TRBJ1-3 | TRBV2 | CASSPILRETGNTIYF | TGTGCCAGCAGCCCGATTTTAAGGGAAACCGGAAACACCATATATTTT
once | . | TRBJ2-7 | TRBV7-6 | CASSLNSGNEQYF | TGTGCCAGCAGCTTAAATTCGGGGAACGAGCAGTACTTC
. | . | TRBJ2-5 | TRBV6-5 | CASTAQPQETQYF | TGTGCCAGCACCGCCCAGCCCCAAGAGACCCAGTACTTC
. | TRBD2 | TRBJ2-7 | TRBV10-3 | CAIRGGETYEQYF | TGTGCCATCAGGGGAGGGGAAACTTACGAGCAGTACTTC
. | . | TRBJ1-4 | TRBV7-3 | CASSFSLCFGTVTTNEKLFF | TGTGCCAGCAGCTTTTCGCTTTGTTTCGGGACGGTGACAACTAATGAAAAACTGTTTTTT
. | . | TRBJ2-1 | TRBV2 | CASRVTDYNEQFF | TGTGCCAGCAGAGTGACAGACTACAATGAGCAGTTCTTC